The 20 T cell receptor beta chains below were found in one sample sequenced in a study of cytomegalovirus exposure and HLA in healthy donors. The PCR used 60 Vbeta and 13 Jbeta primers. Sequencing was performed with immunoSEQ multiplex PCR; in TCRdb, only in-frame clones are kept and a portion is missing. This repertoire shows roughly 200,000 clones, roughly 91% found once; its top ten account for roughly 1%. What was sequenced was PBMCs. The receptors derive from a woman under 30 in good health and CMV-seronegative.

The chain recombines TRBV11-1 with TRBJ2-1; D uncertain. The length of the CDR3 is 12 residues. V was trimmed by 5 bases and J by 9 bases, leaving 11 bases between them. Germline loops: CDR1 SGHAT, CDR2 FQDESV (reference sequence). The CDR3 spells CASSPRTVEQFF. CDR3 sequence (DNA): TGTGCCAGCAGCCCACGAACGGTTGAGCAGTTCTTC.

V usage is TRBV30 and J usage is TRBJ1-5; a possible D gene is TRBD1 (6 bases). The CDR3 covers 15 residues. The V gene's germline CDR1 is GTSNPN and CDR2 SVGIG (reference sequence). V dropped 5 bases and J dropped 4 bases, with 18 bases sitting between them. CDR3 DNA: TGTGCCTGGGGTAAGACAGGCCTTGGGAATCAGCCCCAGCATTTT. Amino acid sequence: CAWGKTGLGNQPQHF.

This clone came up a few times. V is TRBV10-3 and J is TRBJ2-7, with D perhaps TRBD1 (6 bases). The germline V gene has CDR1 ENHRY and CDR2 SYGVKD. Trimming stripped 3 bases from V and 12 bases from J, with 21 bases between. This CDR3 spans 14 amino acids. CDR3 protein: CAISEVLDSSYLYF. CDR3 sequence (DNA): TGTGCCATCAGTGAAGTCTTGGACAGTTCTTATCTGTACTTC.

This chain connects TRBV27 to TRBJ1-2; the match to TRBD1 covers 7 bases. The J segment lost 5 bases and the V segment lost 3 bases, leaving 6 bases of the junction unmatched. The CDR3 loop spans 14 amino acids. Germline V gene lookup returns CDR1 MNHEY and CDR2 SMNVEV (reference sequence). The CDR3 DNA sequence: TGTGCCAGCAGTTTTGTGCCAGGGGGTTATGGCTACACCTTC. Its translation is CASSFVPGGYGYTF.

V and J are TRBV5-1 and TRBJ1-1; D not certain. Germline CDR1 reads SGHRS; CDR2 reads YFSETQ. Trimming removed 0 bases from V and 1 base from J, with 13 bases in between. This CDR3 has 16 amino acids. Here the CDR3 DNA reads TGCGCCAGCAGCTTGGATGTAAGTAGGAGGAACACTGAAGCTTTCTTT. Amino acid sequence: CASSLDVSRRNTEAFF.

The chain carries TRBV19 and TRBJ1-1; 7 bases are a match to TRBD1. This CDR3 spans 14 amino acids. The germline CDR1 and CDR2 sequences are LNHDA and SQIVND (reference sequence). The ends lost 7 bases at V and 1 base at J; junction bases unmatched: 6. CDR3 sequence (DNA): TGTGCCAGTACTCCGACAGGGACGAACACTGAAGCTTTCTTT. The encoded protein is CASTPTGTNTEAFF.

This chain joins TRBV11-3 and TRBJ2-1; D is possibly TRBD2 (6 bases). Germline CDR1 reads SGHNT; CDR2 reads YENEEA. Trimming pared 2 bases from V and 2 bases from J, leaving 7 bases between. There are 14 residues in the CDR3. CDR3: CASSLPGAYNEQFF. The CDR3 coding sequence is TGTGCCAGCAGCTTACCGGGGGCCTACAATGAGCAGTTCTTC.

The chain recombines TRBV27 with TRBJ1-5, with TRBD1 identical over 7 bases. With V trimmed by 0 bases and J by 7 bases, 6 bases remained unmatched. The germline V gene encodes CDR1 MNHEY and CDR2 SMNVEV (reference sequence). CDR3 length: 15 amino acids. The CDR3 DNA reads TGTGCCAGCAGTTTATCTCAGACAGGGAGCCAGCCCCAGCATTTT. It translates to CASSLSQTGSQPQHF.

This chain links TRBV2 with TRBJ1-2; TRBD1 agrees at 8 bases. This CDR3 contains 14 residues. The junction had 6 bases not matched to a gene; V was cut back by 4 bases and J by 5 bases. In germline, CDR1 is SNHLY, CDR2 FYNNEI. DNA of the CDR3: TGTGCCAGCAGTGTCGACAGGGGCGCATATGGCTACACCTTC. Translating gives CASSVDRGAYGYTF.

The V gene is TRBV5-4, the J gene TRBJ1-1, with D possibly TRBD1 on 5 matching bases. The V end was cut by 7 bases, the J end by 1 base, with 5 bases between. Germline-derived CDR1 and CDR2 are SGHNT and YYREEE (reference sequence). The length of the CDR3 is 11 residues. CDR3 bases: TGTGCCAGCGGACAGAACACTGAAGCTTTCTTT. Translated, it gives CASGQNTEAFF.

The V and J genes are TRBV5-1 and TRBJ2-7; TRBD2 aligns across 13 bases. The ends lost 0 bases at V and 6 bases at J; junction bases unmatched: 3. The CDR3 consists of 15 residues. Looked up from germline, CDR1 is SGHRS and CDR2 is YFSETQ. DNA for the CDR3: TGCGCCAGCAGCTTGGCGGGACTAGCGGGGTTCGAGCAGTACTTC. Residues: CASSLAGLAGFEQYF.

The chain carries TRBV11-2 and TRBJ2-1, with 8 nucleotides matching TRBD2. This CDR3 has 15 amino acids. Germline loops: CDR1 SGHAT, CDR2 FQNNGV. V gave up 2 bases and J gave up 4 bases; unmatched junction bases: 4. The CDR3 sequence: CASSLPGGAYNEQFF. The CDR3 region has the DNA TGTGCCAGCAGCTTACCCGGGGGGGCATACAATGAGCAGTTCTTC.

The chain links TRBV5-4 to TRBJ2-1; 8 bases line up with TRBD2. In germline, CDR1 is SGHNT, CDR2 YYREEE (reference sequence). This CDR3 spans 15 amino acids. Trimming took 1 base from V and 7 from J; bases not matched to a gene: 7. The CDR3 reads CASSLPGLGLNEQFF. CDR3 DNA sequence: TGTGCCAGCAGCTTGCCGGGACTAGGTTTGAATGAGCAGTTCTTC.

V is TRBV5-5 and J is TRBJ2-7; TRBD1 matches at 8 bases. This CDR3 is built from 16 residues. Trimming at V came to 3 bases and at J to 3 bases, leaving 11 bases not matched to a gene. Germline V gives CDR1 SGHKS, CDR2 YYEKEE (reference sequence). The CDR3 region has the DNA TGTGCCAGCAGCTCACATAACAGGGGGAACTTCTACGAGCAGTACTTC. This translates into CASSSHNRGNFYEQYF.

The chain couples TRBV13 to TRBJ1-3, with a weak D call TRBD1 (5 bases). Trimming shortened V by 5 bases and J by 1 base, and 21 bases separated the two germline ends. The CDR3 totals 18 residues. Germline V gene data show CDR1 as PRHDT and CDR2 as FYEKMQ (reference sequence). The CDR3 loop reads CASSVSGTKGLSGNTIYF. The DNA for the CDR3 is TGTGCCAGCAGCGTATCCGGGACTAAGGGCCTTTCTGGAAACACCATATATTTT. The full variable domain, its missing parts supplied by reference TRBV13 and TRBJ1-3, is AAGVIQSPRHLIKEKRETATLKCYPIPRHDTVYWYQQGPGQDPQFLISFYEKMQSDKGSIPDRFSAQQFSDYHSELNMSSLELGDSALYFCASSVSGTKGLSGNTIYFGEGSWLTVV.

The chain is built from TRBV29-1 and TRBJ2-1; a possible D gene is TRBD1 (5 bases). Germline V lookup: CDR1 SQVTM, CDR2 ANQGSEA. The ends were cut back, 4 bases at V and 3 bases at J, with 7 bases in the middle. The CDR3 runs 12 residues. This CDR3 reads CSVGGNYNEQFF. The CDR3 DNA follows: TGCAGCGTTGGGGGCAACTACAATGAGCAGTTCTTC.

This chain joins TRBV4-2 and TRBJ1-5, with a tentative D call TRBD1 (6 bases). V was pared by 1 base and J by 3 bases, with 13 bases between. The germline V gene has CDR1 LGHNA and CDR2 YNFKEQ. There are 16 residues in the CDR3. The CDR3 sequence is CASSQAITGSNQPQHF. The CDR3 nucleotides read TGTGCCAGCAGCCAAGCTATCACAGGGTCCAATCAGCCCCAGCATTTT.

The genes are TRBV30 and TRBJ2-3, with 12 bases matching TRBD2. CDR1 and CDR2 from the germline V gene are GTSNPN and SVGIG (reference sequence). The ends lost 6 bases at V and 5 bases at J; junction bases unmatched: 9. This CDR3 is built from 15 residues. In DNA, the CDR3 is TGTGCCTGCCATAGGGCTAGCGGGAGGGAAGATACGCAGTATTTT. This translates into CACHRASGREDTQYF.

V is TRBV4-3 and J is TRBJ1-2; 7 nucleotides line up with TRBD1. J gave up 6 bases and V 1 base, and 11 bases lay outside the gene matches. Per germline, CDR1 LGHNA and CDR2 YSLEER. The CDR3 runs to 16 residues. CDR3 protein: CASSQGPFGTDDGYTF. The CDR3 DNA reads TGCGCCAGCAGCCAAGGCCCGTTCGGGACAGATGATGGCTACACCTTC.

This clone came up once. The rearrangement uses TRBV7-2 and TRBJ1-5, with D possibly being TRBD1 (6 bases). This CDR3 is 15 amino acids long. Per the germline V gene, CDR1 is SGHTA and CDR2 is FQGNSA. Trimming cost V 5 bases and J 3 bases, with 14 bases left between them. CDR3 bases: TGTGCCAGCAGCCAAGAAACAGGGTTCAATCAGCCCCAGCATTTT. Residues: CASSQETGFNQPQHF.